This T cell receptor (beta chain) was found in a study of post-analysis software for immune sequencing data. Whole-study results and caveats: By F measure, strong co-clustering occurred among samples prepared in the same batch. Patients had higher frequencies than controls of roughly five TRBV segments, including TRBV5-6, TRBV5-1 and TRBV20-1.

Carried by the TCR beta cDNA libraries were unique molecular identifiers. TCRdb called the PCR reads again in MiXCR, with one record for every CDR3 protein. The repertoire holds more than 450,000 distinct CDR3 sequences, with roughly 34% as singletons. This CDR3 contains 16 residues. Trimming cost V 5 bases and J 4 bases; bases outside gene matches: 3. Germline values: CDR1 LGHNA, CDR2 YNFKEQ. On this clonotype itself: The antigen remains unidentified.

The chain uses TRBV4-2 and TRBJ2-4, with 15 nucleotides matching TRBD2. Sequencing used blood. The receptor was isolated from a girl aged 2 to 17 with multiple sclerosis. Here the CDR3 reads CASSGTSGGTKNIQYF. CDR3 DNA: TGTGCCAGCAGCGGGACTAGCGGGGGGACAAAAAACATTCAGTACTTC.